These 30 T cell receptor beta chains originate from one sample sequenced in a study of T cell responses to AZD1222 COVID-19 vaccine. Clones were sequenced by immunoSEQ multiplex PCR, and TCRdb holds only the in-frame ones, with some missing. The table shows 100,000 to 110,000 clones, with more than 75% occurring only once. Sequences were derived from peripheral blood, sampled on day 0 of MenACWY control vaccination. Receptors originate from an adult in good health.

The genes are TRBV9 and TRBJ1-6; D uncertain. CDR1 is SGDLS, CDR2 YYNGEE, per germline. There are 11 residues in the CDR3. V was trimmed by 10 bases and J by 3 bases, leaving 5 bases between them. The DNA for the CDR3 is TGTGCCGTCCTCTATAATTCACCCCTCCACTTT. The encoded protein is CAVLYNSPLHF.

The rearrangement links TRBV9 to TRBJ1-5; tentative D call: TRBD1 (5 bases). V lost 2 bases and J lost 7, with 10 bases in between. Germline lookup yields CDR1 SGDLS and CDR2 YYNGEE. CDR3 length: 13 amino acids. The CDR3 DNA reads TGTGCCAGCAGCGTCTCGGGGGGACAGCCCCAGCATTTT. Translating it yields CASSVSGGQPQHF.

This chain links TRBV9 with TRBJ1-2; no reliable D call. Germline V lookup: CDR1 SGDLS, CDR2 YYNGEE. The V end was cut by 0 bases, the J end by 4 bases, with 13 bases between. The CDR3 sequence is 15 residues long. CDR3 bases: TGTGCCAGCAGCGTAGCGGTCGCAGGCGCCTATGGCTACACCTTC. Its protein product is CASSVAVAGAYGYTF.

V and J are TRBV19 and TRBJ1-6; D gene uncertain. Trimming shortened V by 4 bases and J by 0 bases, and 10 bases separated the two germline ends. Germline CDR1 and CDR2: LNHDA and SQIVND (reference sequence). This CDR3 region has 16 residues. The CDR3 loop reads CASSRGGISYNSPLHF. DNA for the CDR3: TGTGCCAGTAGTAGAGGAGGAATCTCCTATAATTCACCCCTCCACTTT.

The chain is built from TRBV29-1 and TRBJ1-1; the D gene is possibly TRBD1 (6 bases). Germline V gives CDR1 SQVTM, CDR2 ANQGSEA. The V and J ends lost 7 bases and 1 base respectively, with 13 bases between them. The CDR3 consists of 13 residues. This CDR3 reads CSARTDPNTEAFF. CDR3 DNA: TGCAGCGCCAGGACAGACCCGAACACTGAAGCTTTCTTT.

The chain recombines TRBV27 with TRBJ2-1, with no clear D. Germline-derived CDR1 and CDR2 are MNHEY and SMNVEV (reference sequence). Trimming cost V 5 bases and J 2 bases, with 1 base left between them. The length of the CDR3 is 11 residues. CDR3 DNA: TGTGCCAGCAGTGCCTACAATGAGCAGTTCTTC. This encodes CASSAYNEQFF.

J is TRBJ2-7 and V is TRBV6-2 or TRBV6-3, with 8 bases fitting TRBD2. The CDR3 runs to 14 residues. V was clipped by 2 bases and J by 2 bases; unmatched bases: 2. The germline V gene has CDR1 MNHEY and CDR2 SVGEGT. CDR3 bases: TGTGCCAGCAGTTACCCGGGAGGGCCCTACGAGCAGTACTTC. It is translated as CASSYPGGPYEQYF.

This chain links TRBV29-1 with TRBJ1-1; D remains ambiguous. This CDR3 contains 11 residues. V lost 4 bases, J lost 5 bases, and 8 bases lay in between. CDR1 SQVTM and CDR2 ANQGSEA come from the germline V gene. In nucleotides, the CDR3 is TGCAGCGTTGGACTCGGGACTGAAGCTTTCTTT. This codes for CSVGLGTEAFF.

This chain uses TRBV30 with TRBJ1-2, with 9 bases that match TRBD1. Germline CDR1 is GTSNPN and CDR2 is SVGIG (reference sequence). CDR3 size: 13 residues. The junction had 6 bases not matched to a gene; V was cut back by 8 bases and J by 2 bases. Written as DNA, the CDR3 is TGTGCCGGGGGGACAGGGCCAAACTATGGCTACACCTTC. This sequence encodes CAGGTGPNYGYTF.

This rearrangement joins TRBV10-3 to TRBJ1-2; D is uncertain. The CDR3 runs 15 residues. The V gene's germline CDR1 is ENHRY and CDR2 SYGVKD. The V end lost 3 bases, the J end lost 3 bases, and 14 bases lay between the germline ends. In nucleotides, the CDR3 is TGTGCCATCAGTGACAGGCCTCATCAAGACTATGGCTACACCTTC. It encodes CAISDRPHQDYGYTF.

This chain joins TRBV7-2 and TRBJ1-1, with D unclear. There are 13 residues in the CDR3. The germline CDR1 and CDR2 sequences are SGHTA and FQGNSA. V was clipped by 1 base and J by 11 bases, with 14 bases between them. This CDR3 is CASSLGTNAGAFF. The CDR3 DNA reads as TGTGCCAGCAGCTTAGGGACCAATGCGGGGGCTTTCTTT.

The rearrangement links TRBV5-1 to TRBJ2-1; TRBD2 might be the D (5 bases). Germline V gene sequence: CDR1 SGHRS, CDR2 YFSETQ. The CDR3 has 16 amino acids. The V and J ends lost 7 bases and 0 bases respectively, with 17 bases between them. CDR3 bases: TGCGCCAGCGACCCGGGATTAAGATTCTCCTACAATGAGCAGTTCTTC. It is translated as CASDPGLRFSYNEQFF.

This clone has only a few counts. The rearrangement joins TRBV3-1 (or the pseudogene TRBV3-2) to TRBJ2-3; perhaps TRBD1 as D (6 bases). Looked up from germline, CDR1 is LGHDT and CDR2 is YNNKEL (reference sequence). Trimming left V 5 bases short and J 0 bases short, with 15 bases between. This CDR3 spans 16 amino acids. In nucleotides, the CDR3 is TGTGCCAGCAGCGACAGGAGGCATTCTAGCACAGATACGCAGTATTTT. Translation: CASSDRRHSSTDTQYF.

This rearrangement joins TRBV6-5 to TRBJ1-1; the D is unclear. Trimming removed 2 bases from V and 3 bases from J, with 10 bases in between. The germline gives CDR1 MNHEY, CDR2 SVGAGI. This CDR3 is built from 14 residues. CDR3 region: CASSYGEADTEAFF. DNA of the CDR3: TGTGCCAGCAGTTACGGGGAGGCGGACACTGAAGCTTTCTTT.

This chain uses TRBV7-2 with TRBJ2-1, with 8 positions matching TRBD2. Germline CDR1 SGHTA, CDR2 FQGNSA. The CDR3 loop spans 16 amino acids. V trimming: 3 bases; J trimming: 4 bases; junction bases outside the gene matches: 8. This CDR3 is CASSFPGREAYNEQFF. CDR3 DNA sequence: TGTGCCAGCAGCTTTCCCGGGCGGGAGGCATACAATGAGCAGTTCTTC.

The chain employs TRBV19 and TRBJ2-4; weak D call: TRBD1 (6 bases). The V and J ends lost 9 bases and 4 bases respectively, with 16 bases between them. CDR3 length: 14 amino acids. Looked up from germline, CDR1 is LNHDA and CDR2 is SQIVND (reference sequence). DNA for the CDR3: TGTGCCAGCATCCGGGACAATGCAAAAAACATTCAGTACTTC. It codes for CASIRDNAKNIQYF.

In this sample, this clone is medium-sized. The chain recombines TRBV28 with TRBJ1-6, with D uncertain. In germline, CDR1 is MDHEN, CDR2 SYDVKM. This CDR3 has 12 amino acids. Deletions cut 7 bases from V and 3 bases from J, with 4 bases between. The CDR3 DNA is TGTGCCAGCAAGGACTATAATTCACCCCTCCACTTT. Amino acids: CASKDYNSPLHF. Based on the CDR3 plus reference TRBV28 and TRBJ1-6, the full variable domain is DVKVTQSSRYLVKRTGEKVFLECVQDMDHENMFWYRQDPGLGLRLIYFSYDVKMKEKGDIPEGYSVSREKKERFSLILESASTNQTSMYLCASKDYNSPLHFGNGTRLTVT.

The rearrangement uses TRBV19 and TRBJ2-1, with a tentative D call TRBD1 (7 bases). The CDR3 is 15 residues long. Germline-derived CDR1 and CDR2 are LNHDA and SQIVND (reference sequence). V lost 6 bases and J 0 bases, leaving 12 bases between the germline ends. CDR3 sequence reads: CASSPQGGSYNEQFF. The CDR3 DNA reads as TGTGCCAGTAGCCCTCAGGGGGGCTCCTACAATGAGCAGTTCTTC.

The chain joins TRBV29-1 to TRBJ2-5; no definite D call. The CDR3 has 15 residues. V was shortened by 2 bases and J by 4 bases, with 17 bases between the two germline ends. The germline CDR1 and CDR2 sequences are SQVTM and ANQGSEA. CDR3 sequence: CSVEKSGKGSETQYF. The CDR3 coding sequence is TGCAGCGTTGAAAAAAGTGGGAAGGGTTCAGAGACCCAGTACTTC.

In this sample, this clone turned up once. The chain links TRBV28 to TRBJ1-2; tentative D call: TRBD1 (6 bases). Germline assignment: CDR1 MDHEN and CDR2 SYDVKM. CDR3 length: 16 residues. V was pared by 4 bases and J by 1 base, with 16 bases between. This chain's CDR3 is CASSSHMDSFNYGYTF. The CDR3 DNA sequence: TGTGCCAGCAGTTCCCACATGGACAGTTTTAACTATGGCTACACCTTC.

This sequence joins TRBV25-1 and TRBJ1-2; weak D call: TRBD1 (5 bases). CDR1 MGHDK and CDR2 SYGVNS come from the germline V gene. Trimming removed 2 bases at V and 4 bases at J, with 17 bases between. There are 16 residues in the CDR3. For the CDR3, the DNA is TGTGCCAGCAGTGAAGCCTCCGGGACCGCTCTCTATGGCTACACCTTC. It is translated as CASSEASGTALYGYTF.

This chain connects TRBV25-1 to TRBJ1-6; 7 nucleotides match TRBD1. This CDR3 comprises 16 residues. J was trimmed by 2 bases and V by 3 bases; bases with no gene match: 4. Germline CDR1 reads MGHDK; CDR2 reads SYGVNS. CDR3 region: CASSDNDRAYNSPLHF. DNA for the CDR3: TGTGCCAGCAGTGACAATGACAGGGCCTATAATTCACCCCTCCACTTT.

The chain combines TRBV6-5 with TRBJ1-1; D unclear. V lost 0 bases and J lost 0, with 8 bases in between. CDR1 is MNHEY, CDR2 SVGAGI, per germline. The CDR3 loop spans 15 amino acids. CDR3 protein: CASSYSNTLNTEAFF. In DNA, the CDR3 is TGTGCCAGCAGTTACTCGAACACGTTGAACACTGAAGCTTTCTTT.

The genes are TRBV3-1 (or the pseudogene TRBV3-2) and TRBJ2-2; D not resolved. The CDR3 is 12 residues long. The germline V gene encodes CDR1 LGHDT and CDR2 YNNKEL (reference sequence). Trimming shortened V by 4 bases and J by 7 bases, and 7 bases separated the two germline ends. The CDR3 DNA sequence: TGTGCCAGCAGCCTCATTAACGGGGAGCTGTTTTTT. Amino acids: CASSLINGELFF.

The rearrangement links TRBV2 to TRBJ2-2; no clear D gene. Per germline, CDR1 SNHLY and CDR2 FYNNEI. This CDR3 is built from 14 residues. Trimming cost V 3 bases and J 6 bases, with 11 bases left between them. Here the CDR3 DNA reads TGTGCCAGCAGTGATGACGGGCGGCCCGGGGAGCTGTTTTTT. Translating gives CASSDDGRPGELFF.

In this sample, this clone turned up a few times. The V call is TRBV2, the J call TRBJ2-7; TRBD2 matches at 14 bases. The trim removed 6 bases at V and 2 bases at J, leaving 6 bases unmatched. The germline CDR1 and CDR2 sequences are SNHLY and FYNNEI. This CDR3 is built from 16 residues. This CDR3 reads CASRQGLAGAAYEQYF. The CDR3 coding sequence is TGTGCCAGCAGGCAGGGACTAGCGGGGGCTGCCTACGAGCAGTACTTC. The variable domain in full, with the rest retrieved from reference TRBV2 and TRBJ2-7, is EPEVTQTPSHQVTQMGQEVILRCVPISNHLYFYWYRQILGQKVEFLVSFYNNEISEKSEIFDDQFSVERPDGSNFTLKIRSTKLEDSAMYFCASRQGLAGAAYEQYFGPGTRLTVT.

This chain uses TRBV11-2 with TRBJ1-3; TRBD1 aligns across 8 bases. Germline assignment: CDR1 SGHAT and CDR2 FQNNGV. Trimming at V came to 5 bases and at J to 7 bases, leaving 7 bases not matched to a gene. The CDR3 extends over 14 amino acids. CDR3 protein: CASSAGQGLNTIYF. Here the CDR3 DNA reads TGTGCCAGCAGCGCCGGACAGGGTTTGAACACCATATATTTT.

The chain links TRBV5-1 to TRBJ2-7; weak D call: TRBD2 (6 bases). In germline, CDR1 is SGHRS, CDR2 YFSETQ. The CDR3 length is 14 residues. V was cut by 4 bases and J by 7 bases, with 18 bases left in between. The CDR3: CASSDEVLALEQYF. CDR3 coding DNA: TGCGCCAGCAGCGACGAAGTACTAGCTTTAGAGCAGTACTTC. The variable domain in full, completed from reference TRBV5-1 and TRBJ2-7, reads KAGVTQTPRYLIKTRGQQVTLSCSPISGHRSVSWYQQTPGQGLQFLFEYFSETQRNKGNFPGRFSGRQFSNSRSEMNVSTLELGDSALYLCASSDEVLALEQYFGPGTRLTVT.

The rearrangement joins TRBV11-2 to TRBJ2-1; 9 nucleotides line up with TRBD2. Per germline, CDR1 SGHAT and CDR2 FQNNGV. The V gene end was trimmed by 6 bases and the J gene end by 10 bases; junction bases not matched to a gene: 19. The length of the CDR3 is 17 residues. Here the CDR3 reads CASSLIRREGTKREQFF. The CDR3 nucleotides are TGTGCCAGCAGTCTCATTCGGCGGGAGGGTACGAAGCGCGAGCAGTTCTTC.

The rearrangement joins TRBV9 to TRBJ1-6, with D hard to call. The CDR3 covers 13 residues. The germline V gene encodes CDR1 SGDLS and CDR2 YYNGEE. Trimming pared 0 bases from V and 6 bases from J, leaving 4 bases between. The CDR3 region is CASSVEVNSPLHF. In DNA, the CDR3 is TGTGCCAGCAGCGTAGAGGTTAATTCACCCCTCCACTTT.